The 5 T cell receptor beta chains below were found in one sample sequenced in a study of blood T cell repertoires in COVID-19. Sequencing used immunoSEQ multiplex PCR; TCRdb keeps in-frame clones, though not all of them. Of about 30,000 clones in the sample, approximately 80% were seen once. The specimen sequenced was peripheral blood. All receptors come from a man at least 80 years old with acute or convalescent COVID-19.

This chain links TRBV2 with TRBJ2-1; 16 positions match TRBD2. The CDR3 spans 15 residues. Trimming at V came to 6 bases and at J to 10 bases, leaving 6 bases not matched to a gene. Germline V gene sequence: CDR1 SNHLY, CDR2 FYNNEI. The CDR3 coding sequence is TGTGCCAGCAGCCCTGAGGGACTAGCGGGGGGGGAGCAGTTCTTC. It yields the protein CASSPEGLAGGEQFF.

This chain uses TRBV11-2 with TRBJ2-5, with D perhaps TRBD1 (5 bases). The V end lost 3 bases, the J end lost 3 bases, and 11 bases lay between the germline ends. The length of the CDR3 is 14 residues. Germline CDR1 is SGHAT and CDR2 is FQNNGV. The CDR3 DNA is TGTGCCAGCAGCTTTGTCGTACAGGAAGAGACCCAGTACTTC. Residues: CASSFVVQEETQYF. The complete variable domain, with remaining parts taken from reference TRBV11-2 and TRBJ2-5, reads EAGVAQSPRYKIIEKRQSVAFWCNPISGHATLYWYQQILGQGPKLLIQFQNNGVVDDSQLPKDRFSAERLKGVDSTLKIQPAKLEDSAVYLCASSFVVQEETQYFGPGTRLLVL.

The chain uses TRBV2 and TRBJ2-7, with 8 nucleotides matching TRBD1. Germline V lookup: CDR1 SNHLY, CDR2 FYNNEI. After removal of 6 bases from V and 3 bases from J, the junction contained 10 bases not matched to a gene. CDR3 length: 15 amino acids. The CDR3 loop reads CASSRDRSQIYEQYF. In nucleotides, the CDR3 is TGTGCCAGCAGCCGGGACAGGTCTCAAATCTACGAGCAGTACTTC. Based on the CDR3 plus reference TRBV2 and TRBJ2-7, the full variable domain is EPEVTQTPSHQVTQMGQEVILRCVPISNHLYFYWYRQILGQKVEFLVSFYNNEISEKSEIFDDQFSVERPDGSNFTLKIRSTKLEDSAMYFCASSRDRSQIYEQYFGPGTRLTVT.

The J gene is TRBJ2-1, the V gene TRBV7-3; 10 positions agree with TRBD2. The CDR3 contains 15 residues. Germline values: CDR1 SGHTA, CDR2 FQGTGA. The J segment lost 2 bases and the V segment lost 5 bases, leaving 3 bases of the junction unmatched. The CDR3 is CASSLTSGTYNEQFF. Here the CDR3 DNA reads TGTGCCAGCAGCCTCACTAGCGGGACCTACAATGAGCAGTTCTTC. Looking up the rest from reference TRBV7-3 and TRBJ2-1 gives the full variable domain: GAGVSQTPSNKVTEKGKYVELRCDPISGHTALYWYRQSLGQGPEFLIYFQGTGAADDSGLPNDRFFAVRPEGSVSTLKIQRTERGDSAVYLCASSLTSGTYNEQFFGPGTRLTVL.

The chain is built from TRBV3-1 (or the pseudogene TRBV3-2) and TRBJ2-5, with D tentatively TRBD1 (6 bases). V was clipped by 4 bases and J by 0 bases, with 15 bases between them. Per germline, CDR1 LGHDT and CDR2 YNNKEL (reference sequence). The CDR3 extends over 16 amino acids. In nucleotides, the CDR3 is TGTGCCAGCAGCCTCAGGGGCGATCTGTACCAAGAGACCCAGTACTTC. Amino acids: CASSLRGDLYQETQYF.